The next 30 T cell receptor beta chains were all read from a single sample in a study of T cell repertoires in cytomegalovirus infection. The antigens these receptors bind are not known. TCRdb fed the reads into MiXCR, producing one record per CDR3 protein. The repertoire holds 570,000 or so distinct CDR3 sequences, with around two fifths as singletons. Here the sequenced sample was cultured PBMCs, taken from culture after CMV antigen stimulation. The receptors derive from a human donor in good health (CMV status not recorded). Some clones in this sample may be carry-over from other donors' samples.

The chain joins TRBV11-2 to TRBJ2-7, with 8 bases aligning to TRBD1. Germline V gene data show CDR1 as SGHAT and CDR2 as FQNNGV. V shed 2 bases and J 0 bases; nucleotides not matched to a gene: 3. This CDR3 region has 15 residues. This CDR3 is CASSLRTGYSYEQYF. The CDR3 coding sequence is TGTGCCAGCAGCTTACGGACAGGGTACTCCTACGAGCAGTACTTC.

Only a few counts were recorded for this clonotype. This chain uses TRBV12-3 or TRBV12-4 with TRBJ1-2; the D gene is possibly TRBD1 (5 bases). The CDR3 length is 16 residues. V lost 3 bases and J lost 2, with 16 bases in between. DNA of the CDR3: TGTGCCAGCAGTTTCGTGTCAGGGCCGGCGAACTATGGCTACACCTTC. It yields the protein CASSFVSGPANYGYTF.

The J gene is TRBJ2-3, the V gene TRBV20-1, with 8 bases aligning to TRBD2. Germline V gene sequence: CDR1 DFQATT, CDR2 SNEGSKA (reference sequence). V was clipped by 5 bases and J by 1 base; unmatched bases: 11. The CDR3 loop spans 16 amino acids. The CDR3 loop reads CSAPLRTGGGTDTQYF. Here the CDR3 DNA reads TGCAGTGCTCCCCTTAGGACCGGGGGGGGCACAGATACGCAGTATTTT.

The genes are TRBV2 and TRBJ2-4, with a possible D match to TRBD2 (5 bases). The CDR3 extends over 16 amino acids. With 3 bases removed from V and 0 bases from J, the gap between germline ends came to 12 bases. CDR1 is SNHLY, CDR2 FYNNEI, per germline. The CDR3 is CASSDAGGVAKNIQYF. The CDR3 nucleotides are TGTGCCAGCAGTGACGCAGGAGGAGTAGCCAAAAACATTCAGTACTTC. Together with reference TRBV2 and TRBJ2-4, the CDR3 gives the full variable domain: EPEVTQTPSHQVTQMGQEVILRCVPISNHLYFYWYRQILGQKVEFLVSFYNNEISEKSEIFDDQFSVERPDGSNFTLKIRSTKLEDSAMYFCASSDAGGVAKNIQYFGAGTRLSVL.

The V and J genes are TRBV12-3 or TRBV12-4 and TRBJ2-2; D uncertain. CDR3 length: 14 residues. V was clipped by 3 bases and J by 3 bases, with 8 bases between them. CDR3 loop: CASSFQIYTGELFF. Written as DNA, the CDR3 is TGTGCCAGCAGTTTCCAGATTTACACCGGGGAGCTGTTTTTT.

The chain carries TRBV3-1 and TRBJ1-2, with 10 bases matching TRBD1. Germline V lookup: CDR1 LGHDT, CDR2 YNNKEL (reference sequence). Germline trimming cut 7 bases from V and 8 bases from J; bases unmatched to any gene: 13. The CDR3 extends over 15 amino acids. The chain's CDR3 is CASTDRGHLGHGYTF. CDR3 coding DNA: TGTGCCAGCACCGACAGGGGGCATCTTGGGCACGGCTACACCTTC.

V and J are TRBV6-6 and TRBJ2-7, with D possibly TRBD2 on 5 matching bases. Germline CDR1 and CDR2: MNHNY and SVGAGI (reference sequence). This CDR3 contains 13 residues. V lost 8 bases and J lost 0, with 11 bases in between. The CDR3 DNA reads TGTGCCAGCGCCCCGGGGAACTCCTACGAGCAGTACTTC. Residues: CASAPGNSYEQYF.

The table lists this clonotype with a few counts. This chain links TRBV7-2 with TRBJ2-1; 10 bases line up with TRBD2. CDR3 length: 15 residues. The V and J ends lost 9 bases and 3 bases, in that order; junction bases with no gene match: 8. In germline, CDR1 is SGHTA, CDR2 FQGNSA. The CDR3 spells CASSSSGGVYNEQFF. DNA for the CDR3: TGTGCCAGTTCATCCAGCGGGGGGGTCTACAATGAGCAGTTCTTC.

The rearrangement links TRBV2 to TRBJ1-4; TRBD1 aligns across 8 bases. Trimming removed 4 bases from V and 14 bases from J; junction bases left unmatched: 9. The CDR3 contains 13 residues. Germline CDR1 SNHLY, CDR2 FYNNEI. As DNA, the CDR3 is TGTGCCAGCAGTGGGACAGGGCGCATCGAGCTGTTTTTT. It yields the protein CASSGTGRIELFF.

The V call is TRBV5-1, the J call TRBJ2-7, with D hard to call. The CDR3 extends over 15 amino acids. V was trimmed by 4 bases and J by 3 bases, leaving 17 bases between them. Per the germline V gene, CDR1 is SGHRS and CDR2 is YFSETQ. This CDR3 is CASSPWASDHYEQYF. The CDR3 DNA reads TGCGCCAGCAGCCCCTGGGCGTCCGACCACTACGAGCAGTACTTC.

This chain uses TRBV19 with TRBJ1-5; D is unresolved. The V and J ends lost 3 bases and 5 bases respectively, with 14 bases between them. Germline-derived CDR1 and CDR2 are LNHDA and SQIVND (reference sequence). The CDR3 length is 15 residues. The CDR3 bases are TGTGCCAGTAGTATTACAGAGAGATTACATCAGCCCCAGCATTTT. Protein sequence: CASSITERLHQPQHF.

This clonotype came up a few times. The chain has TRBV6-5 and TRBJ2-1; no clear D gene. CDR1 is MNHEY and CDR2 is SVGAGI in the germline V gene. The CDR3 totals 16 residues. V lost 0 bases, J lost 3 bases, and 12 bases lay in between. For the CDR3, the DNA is TGTGCCAGCAGTTACTCGGCAGTGCCTAGCTACAATGAGCAGTTCTTC. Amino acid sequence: CASSYSAVPSYNEQFF.

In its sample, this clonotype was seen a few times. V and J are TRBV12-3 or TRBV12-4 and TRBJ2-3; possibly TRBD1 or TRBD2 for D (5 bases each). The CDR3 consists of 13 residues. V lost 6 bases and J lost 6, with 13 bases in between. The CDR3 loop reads CASSWGPPDTQYF. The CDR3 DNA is TGTGCCAGCAGCTGGGGACCTCCGGATACGCAGTATTTT.

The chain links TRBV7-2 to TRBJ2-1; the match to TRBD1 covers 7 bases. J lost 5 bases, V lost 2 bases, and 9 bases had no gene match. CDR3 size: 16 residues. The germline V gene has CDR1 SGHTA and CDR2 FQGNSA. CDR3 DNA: TGTGCCAGCAGCTTACCCCGGGACAGCCGGAACAATGAGCAGTTCTTC. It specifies CASSLPRDSRNNEQFF.

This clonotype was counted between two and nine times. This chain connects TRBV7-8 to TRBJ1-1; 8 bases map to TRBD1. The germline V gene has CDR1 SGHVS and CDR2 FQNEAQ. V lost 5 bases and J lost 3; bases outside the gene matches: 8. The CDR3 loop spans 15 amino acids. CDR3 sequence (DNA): TGTGCCAGCAGCCCTCGGACAGGGCAGGACACTGAAGCTTTCTTT. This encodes CASSPRTGQDTEAFF.

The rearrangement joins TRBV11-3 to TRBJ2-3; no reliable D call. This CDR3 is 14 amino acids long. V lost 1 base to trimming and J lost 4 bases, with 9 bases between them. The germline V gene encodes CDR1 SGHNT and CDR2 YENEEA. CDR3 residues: CASSLGPRADTQYF. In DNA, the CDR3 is TGTGCCAGCAGCTTAGGGCCCCGGGCAGATACGCAGTATTTT. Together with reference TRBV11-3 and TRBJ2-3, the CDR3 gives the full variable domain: EAGVVQSPRYKIIEKKQPVAFWCNPISGHNTLYWYLQNLGQGPELLIRYENEEAVDDSQLPKDRFSAERLKGVDSTLKIQPAELGDSAVYLCASSLGPRADTQYFGPGTRLTVL.

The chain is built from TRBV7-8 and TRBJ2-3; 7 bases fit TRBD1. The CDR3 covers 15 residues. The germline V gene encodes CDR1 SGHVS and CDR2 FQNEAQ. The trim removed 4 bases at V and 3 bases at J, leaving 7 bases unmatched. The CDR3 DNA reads TGTGCCAGCAGCTCCCCCTGGGACAGAACAGATACGCAGTATTTT. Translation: CASSSPWDRTDTQYF.

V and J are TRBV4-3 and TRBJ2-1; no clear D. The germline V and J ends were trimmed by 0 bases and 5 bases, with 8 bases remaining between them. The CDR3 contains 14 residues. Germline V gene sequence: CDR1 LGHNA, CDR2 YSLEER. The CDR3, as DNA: TGCGCCAGCAGCCAAGATTGGGCCAACAATGAGCAGTTCTTC. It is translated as CASSQDWANNEQFF.

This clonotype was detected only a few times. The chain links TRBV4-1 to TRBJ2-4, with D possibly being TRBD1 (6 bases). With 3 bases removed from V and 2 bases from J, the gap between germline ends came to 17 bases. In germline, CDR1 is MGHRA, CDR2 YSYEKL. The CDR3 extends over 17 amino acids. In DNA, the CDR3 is TGCGCCAGCAGCCAGGCCCCCACAGGGATTTCCAAAAACATTCAGTACTTC. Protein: CASSQAPTGISKNIQYF.

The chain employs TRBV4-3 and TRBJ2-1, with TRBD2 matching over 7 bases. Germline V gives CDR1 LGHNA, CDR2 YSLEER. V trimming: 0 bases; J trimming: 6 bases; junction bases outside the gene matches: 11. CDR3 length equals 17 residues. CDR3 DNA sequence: TGCGCCAGCAGCCAAGAGGTCTGGCGCGGGGGAGGCAATGAGCAGTTCTTC. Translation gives CASSQEVWRGGGNEQFF.

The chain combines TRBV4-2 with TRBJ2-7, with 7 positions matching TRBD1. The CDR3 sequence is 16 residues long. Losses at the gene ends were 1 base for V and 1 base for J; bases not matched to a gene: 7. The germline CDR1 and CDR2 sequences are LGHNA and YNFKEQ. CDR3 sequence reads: CASSQGGGDRSYEQYF. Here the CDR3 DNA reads TGTGCCAGCAGCCAAGGAGGTGGGGACAGATCCTACGAGCAGTACTTC.

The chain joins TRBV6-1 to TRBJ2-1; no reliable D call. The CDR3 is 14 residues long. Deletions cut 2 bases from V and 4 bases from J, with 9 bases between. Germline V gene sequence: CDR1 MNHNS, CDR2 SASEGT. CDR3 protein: CASSEYPAYNEQFF. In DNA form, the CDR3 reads TGTGCCAGCAGTGAATACCCTGCATACAATGAGCAGTTCTTC.

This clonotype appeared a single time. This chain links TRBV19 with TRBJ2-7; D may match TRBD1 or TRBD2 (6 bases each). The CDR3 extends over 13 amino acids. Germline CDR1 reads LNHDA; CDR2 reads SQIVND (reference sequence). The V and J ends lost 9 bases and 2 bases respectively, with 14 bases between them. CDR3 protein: CASARGAPYEQYF. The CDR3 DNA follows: TGTGCCAGCGCTAGGGGGGCACCCTACGAGCAGTACTTC.

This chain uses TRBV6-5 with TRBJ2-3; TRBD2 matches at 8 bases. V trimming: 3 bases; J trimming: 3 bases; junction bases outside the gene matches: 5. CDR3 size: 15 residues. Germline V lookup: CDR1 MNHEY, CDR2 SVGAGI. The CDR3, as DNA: TGTGCCAGCAGTTATCAGCGGGGGCTAACAGATACGCAGTATTTT. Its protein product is CASSYQRGLTDTQYF.

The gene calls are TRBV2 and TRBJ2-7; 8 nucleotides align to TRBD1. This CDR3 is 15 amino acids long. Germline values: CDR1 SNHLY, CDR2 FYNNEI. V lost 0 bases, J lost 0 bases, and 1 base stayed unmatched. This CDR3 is CASSEATGDSYEQYF. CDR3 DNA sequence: TGTGCCAGCAGTGAAGCGACAGGGGACTCCTACGAGCAGTACTTC.

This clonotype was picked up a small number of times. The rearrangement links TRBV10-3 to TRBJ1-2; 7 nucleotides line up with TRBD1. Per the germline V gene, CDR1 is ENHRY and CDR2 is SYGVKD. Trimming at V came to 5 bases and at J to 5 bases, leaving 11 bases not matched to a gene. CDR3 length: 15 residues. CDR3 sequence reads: CAISPSTGVRYGYTF. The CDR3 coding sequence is TGTGCCATCAGTCCTTCAACAGGGGTACGGTATGGCTACACCTTC.

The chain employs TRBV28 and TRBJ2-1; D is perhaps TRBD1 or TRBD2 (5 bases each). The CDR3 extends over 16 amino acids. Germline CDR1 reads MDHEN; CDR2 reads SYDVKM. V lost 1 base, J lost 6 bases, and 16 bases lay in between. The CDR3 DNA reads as TGTGCCAGCAGTTTATTTGGGACCCTTGGAGGCAATGAGCAGTTCTTC. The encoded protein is CASSLFGTLGGNEQFF.

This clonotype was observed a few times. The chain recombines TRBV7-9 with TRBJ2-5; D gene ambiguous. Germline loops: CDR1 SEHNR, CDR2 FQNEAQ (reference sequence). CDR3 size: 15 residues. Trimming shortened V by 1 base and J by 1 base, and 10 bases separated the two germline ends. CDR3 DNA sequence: TGTGCCAGCAGCTTAGTCCTGGGGATCCAAGAGACCCAGTACTTC. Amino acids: CASSLVLGIQETQYF.

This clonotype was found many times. The CDR3 loop is CASSLEAGGWDTQYF. In nucleotides, the CDR3 is TGTGCCAGCAGCTTGGAAGCGGGCGGTTGGGATACGCAGTATTTT. The chain is built from TRBV7-2 and TRBJ2-3; tentative D call: TRBD2 (6 bases). Germline V lookup: CDR1 SGHTA, CDR2 FQGNSA. The CDR3 totals 15 residues. With 3 bases removed from V and 6 bases from J, the gap between germline ends came to 16 bases.

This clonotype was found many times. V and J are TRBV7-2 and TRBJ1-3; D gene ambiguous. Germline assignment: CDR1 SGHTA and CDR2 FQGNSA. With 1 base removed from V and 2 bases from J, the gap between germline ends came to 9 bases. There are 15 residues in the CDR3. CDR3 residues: CASSLVRLPGNTIYF. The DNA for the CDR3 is TGTGCCAGCAGCTTAGTGAGGCTTCCTGGAAACACCATATATTTT.